This TCR beta chain emerged from a study of shared clonotypes between healthy human individuals (dated by TCRdb to the early 2020s). About the full investigation: Three men and a couple of women, aged 18 to 49 years, made up the cohort. Per donor, leukapheresis produced somewhere between about 0.9 and 9.5 billion PBMCs. To estimate repertoire size and how much clonotypes are shared between individuals, the study performed deep sequencing of blood TCR repertoires from 4 to 6 healthy adults. To increase sequencing depth and limit assay-specific biases, TCR repertoire library preparation and sequencing were carried out by different laboratories using diverse techniques. Study-wide conclusions, independent of this receptor: Sampling was limited to blood, and TCR repertoires in tissue likely differ from TCR repertoires in blood. The small number of donors limited the genetic and exposure-history diversity represented. Based on pairwise subsampling, the degree of clonotype sharing among donors was expected to be affected by sequencing depth.

Using the deep immunoSEQ assay, TCR CDR3 regions were amplified from genomic DNA by multiplex PCR. For each cell subset, the extracted genomic DNA was distributed evenly across all wells of several immunoSEQ 96-well plates, and each plate served as one replicate. Each replicate PCR for unsorted PBMC received 300 to 350 ng genomic DNA, equal to 25,000 to 35,000 T cell genomes. Ten immunoSEQ deep assay plates were used to sequence the unsorted PBMC genomic DNA. Purified libraries were measured with a Qubit 3.0 fluorometer, size-checked on a Bioanalyzer 2100, and measured again with the KAPA Library Quantification kit. A separate single-read 150-cycle Illumina NextSeq 550 flow cell was used to sequence each immunoSEQ 96-well plate. Under the source paper's analysis protocol: Because the immunoSEQ output held only junctional sequences and lacked quality scores, the filtering could not match the filtering applied to full-length reads. To assign V/J genes and CDR3, sequences were annotated using PyIR, a Python wrapper for IgBLAST v1.9, with IMGT germline references. Reads with weak V/J assignments (E-value above 1e-6), missing CDR3, stop codons, out-of-frame junctions, or ambiguous translated residues were removed. V3J clonotypes were defined as sequences sharing an identical inferred V gene, J gene, and CDR3 amino acid sequence. The percentage overlap between two repertoires was calculated by dividing the number of shared unique clonotypes by the size of the smaller repertoire. RTK rarefaction, the Chao1 estimator, and Recon v2.1 estimates of unobserved clonotypes were used to assess repertoire richness. The table comes from immuneACCESS by way of TCRdb, which keeps in-frame sequences with V and J called. Part of the clones is missing from these tables; in studies checked, under half for an unresolved V gene and the rest for unknown reasons. V, J and clone size derive from that table, while D and trimming were established from the DNA sequence. Across this sample there are hundreds of thousands of clones, with about 76% seen only once. The ten largest clones take up roughly 13% of the sample.

In regard to this clone: The antigen it recognizes is unknown. One base away there is no much larger clone; base qualities are not given.

At the junction V is shortened by 1 base and J by 6 bases; bases outside the gene matches: 8. From the cysteine up to the phenylalanine, the CDR3 has a length of 15 residues. Of all the DNA, just the CDR3 is kept, 45 bases in frame from base 1. The germline V gene gives CDR1 as SGHTA and CDR2 as FQGNSA. Donors were healthy HIV-negative adults with no recently reported acute infections or vaccinations. Only Caucasian adults living in Nashville, Tennessee, USA were represented among the donors. For unsorted samples, 90 million or so PBMCs were counted and genomic DNA was extracted with the QIAamp DNA Blood Mini kit. After blood collection by leukapheresis, PBMCs were isolated using Ficoll-Histopaque density gradient centrifugation and then cryopreserved in the vapor phase of liquid nitrogen.

The sequence was obtained from a woman in her 40s in good health. Some clones in this sample may be carry-over from other donors' samples. The sequence joins TRBV7-2 to TRBJ1-2, and TRBD1 aligns with 7 junction nucleotides. The specimen sequenced was PBMCs. The CDR3 region reads CASSLVSGTVDGYTF. The DNA sequence is as follows: TGTGCCAGCAGCTTAGTGTCCGGGACAGTTGATGGCTACACCTTC.